These T cell receptor beta chains were read from a single sample in a study of PD-1 blockade in classical Hodgkin lymphoma. Only in-frame clones appear in the TCRdb table, and some are missing; sequencing was by immunoSEQ multiplex PCR. The table shows 20,000 or so clones, with over 80% occurring only once. The starting material was CD4+ T cells from blood, obtained before the fourth cycle of nivolumab. All receptors come from a human donor with classical Hodgkin lymphoma. CDR3s include the opening cysteine and the closing phenylalanine or tryptophan. Fields, in order: CDR3 protein, CDR3 DNA, CDR3 length, D gene, clone size, V gene, J gene. D genes are given only for firm matches. Rows may omit the clone size; those that give it use once, few, many or a size class.

CASSLYRGETQYF	TGTGCCAGCAGCTTATACAGGGGGGAGACCCAGTACTTC	13	TRBD1	.	TRBV11-2	TRBJ2-5
CASRGGTDTQYF	TGTGCCAGCAGAGGTGGCACAGATACGCAGTATTTT	12	.	.	TRBV6-1	TRBJ2-3
CASSKGGGLAGEISYNEQFF	TGTGCCAGCAGCAAAGGGGGCGGACTAGCGGGAGAAATCTCCTACAATGAGCAGTTCTTC	20	.	.	TRBV21-1	TRBJ2-1
CASSGAGNTGELFF	TGTGCCAGCAGCGGGGCAGGGAACACCGGGGAGCTGTTTTTT	14	.	.	TRBV7-2	TRBJ2-2
CASSLAGTEQFF	TGTGCCAGCAGCTTAGCCGGGACAGAGCAGTTCTTC	12	.	few	TRBV7-9	TRBJ2-1
CATSRVDRAYNEQFF	TGTGCCACCAGCAGAGTAGACAGGGCCTACAATGAGCAGTTCTTC	15	TRBD1	.	TRBV15	TRBJ2-1
CSVEDRGTDTQYF	TGCAGCGTTGAAGATCGCGGGACAGATACGCAGTATTTT	13	.	.	TRBV29-1	TRBJ2-3
CASSPLAEGEKLFF	TGTGCCAGCTCACCACTGGCGGAAGGGGAAAAACTGTTTTTT	14	.	.	TRBV18	TRBJ1-4
CASTQALDPLGNEQFF	TGTGCCAGCACCCAGGCCTTGGATCCCCTGGGCAATGAGCAGTTCTTC	16	.	.	TRBV7-9	TRBJ2-1
CASSSGLVNEQFF	TGTGCCAGCAGCTCGGGACTAGTCAATGAGCAGTTCTTC	13	TRBD2	.	TRBV11-3	TRBJ2-1
CAWTTGVYNSPLHF	TGTGCCTGGACAACCGGGGTTTATAATTCACCCCTCCACTTT	14	.	.	TRBV30	TRBJ1-6
CASSLAWAGTYEQYF	TGCGCCAGCAGCTTGGCTTGGGCGGGGACCTACGAGCAGTACTTC	15	.	.	TRBV5-1	TRBJ2-7
CASSKGQGASGYTF	TGTGCCAGCAGCAAAGGACAGGGGGCGTCTGGCTACACCTTC	14	TRBD1	.	TRBV6-1	TRBJ1-2
CASSIRQGGEKLFF	TGTGCCAGTAGCATCCGACAGGGCGGAGAAAAACTGTTTTTT	14	TRBD1	.	TRBV19	TRBJ1-4
CASSAPGRMGEQFF	TGTGCCAGCAGTGCGCCGGGCAGGATGGGTGAGCAGTTCTTC	14	.	.	TRBV6-5	TRBJ2-1
CASSSKPGTPYEQYF	TGTGCCAGCAGCTCCAAACCCGGGACCCCCTACGAGCAGTACTTC	15	.	.	TRBV7-3	TRBJ2-7
CASTPGGGVEEQYF	TGTGCCAGTACCCCGGGAGGGGGAGTGGAAGAGCAGTACTTC	14	TRBD2	.	TRBV19	TRBJ2-7
CASSQEAGVPNEQFF	TGTGCCAGCAGCCAGGAGGCGGGAGTCCCTAATGAGCAGTTCTTC	15	TRBD2	.	TRBV28	TRBJ2-1
CASSAGLALGRETQYF	TGTGCCAGCAGTGCTGGACTAGCGTTGGGGAGAGAGACCCAGTACTTC	16	TRBD2	.	TRBV28	TRBJ2-5
CASTALTPGGYTF	TGTGCCAGCACCGCTCTGACACCTGGTGGCTACACCTTC	13	.	.	TRBV6-1	TRBJ1-2
CASSPPRGHTEAFF	TGTGCCAGCTCACCACCTAGGGGTCACACTGAAGCTTTCTTT	14	.	.	TRBV18	TRBJ1-1
CASSLGGTKAYEQYF	TGCGCCAGCAGCTTGGGTGGGACAAAGGCATACGAGCAGTACTTC	15	.	.	TRBV5-1	TRBJ2-7
CASSLYGTAEAFF	TGCGCCAGCAGCTTGTACGGGACAGCTGAAGCTTTCTTT	13	TRBD1	few	TRBV5-1	TRBJ1-1
CASSPDLAGVGELFF	TGCGCCAGCAGCCCGGATCTAGCGGGAGTCGGGGAGCTGTTTTTT	15	TRBD2	once	TRBV5-1	TRBJ2-2
CASRPGASYEQYF	TGTGCCAGCAGGCCCGGGGCCTCCTACGAGCAGTACTTC	13	.	.	TRBV27	TRBJ2-7
CASSLDSLGGYTF	TGTGCCAGCAGTCTGGACAGTCTTGGGGGCTACACCTTC	13	.	few	TRBV28	TRBJ1-2
CASSLVGRISANYGYTF	TGTGCCAGCAGCTTAGTAGGGCGTATCTCAGCTAACTATGGCTACACCTTC	17	.	.	TRBV7-2	TRBJ1-2
CASRATGGLNQPQHF	TGTGCCAGCAGAGCCACAGGGGGCCTCAATCAGCCCCAGCATTTT	15	TRBD1	few	TRBV28	TRBJ1-5
CASSLNGRVETQYF	TGTGCCAGCAGTTTAAATGGCAGGGTGGAGACCCAGTACTTC	14	.	.	TRBV27	TRBJ2-5
CASSQRGLVGEQYF	TGTGCCAGCAGCCAGAGGGGGCTAGTGGGGGAGCAGTACTTC	14	TRBD1	medium-sized	TRBV4-2	TRBJ2-7
CASSRRQGGTDTQYF	TGTGCCAGTAGTAGACGACAGGGAGGAACAGATACGCAGTATTTT	15	.	.	TRBV19	TRBJ2-3
CASSDPRTGSGYTIYF	TGTGCCAGCAGTGATCCACGGACAGGGTCAGGATATACCATATATTTT	16	TRBD1	once	TRBV25-1	TRBJ1-3
CASGRQGLGNTEAFF	TGTGCCAGCGGCCGACAGGGCTTAGGGAACACTGAAGCTTTCTTT	15	TRBD1	.	TRBV28	TRBJ1-1
CASSRTSGRQETQYF	TGTGCCAGTAGTAGGACTAGCGGGAGACAAGAGACCCAGTACTTC	15	TRBD2	.	TRBV19	TRBJ2-5
CASSLGQTPFYNEQFF	TGTGCCAGCAGCTTGGGACAGACCCCCTTCTATAATGAGCAGTTCTTC	16	.	.	TRBV5-8	TRBJ2-1
CASSTRLGAGCLYQPQHF	TGCGCCAGCAGTACTAGACTCGGGGCAGGGTGTCTATATCAGCCCCAGCATTTT	18	.	.	TRBV23-1	TRBJ1-5
CASSPKRLASVSTDTQYF	TGTGCCAGCTCACCAAAGAGATTGGCTAGTGTAAGCACAGATACGCAGTATTTT	18	.	once	TRBV18	TRBJ2-3
CASSVTVVYEQYF	TGTGCCAGCAGCGTGACAGTAGTTTACGAGCAGTACTTC	13	.	.	TRBV6-1	TRBJ2-7
CATSREGRGSTNEKLFF	TGTGCCACCAGCAGAGAAGGGCGGGGATCCACTAATGAAAAACTGTTTTTT	17	.	.	TRBV15	TRBJ1-4
CASSLRGTSGYNEQFF	TGTGCCAGCAGTTTAAGGGGGACTAGCGGATACAATGAGCAGTTCTTC	16	TRBD2	.	TRBV27	TRBJ2-1
CASSSRRATPTTNEKLFF	TGTGCCAGCAGTTCCCGCCGGGCCACTCCTACAACTAATGAAAAACTGTTTTTT	18	.	.	TRBV27	TRBJ1-4
CSVVGGGGYTF	TGCAGCGTTGTAGGGGGGGGAGGCTACACCTTC	11	.	once	TRBV29-1	TRBJ1-2
CASSPRGQTLVVGANVLTF	TGTGCCAGCAGTCCCCGAGGGCAGACCCTGGTGGTAGGGGCCAACGTCCTGACTTTC	19	.	.	TRBV28	TRBJ2-6
CASSRTGGPVSEQYF	TGTGCCAGCAGCAGGACGGGGGGCCCCGTATCCGAGCAGTACTTC	15	.	.	TRBV6-1	TRBJ2-7
CASSERLAGLSGELFF	TGTGCCAGCAGTGAGAGACTAGCGGGATTGTCGGGGGAGCTGTTTTTT	16	TRBD2	.	TRBV6-1	TRBJ2-2
CASSLKAGVEQYF	TGTGCCAGCAGCTTAAAGGCAGGGGTCGAGCAGTACTTC	13	.	.	TRBV7-4	TRBJ2-7
CASSLRAGTGNTEAFF	TGTGCCAGTAGTTTAAGAGCCGGGACAGGAAACACTGAAGCTTTCTTT	16	TRBD1	.	TRBV19	TRBJ1-1
CASSKRSLQGRETQYF	TGTGCCAGTAGTAAAAGGTCCCTTCAGGGGCGCGAGACCCAGTACTTC	16	.	once	TRBV19	TRBJ2-5
CASSPGLALNEQFF	TGTGCCAGCTCCCCGGGACTAGCTCTGAATGAGCAGTTCTTC	14	TRBD2	.	TRBV18	TRBJ2-1
CASTLHGTSTDTQYF	TGTGCCAGCACCCTTCACGGGACCTCCACAGATACGCAGTATTTT	15	.	.	TRBV6-6	TRBJ2-3
CASSVRDRVYEQYF	TGTGCCAGCAGTGTCCGGGACAGGGTCTACGAGCAGTACTTC	14	TRBD1	few	TRBV6-1	TRBJ2-7
CASKRQGRNYGYTF	TGTGCCAGCAAACGACAGGGACGTAATTATGGCTACACCTTC	14	TRBD1	.	TRBV28	TRBJ1-2
CASSSEGHQPQHF	TGTGCCAGCAGCAGTGAGGGGCATCAGCCCCAGCATTTT	13	.	.	TRBV21-1	TRBJ1-5
CASSIRGTARYGTEAFF	TGTGCCAGTAGTATCCGCGGGACGGCGAGGTATGGCACTGAAGCTTTCTTT	17	.	.	TRBV19	TRBJ1-1
CASRGAPFEEQFF	TGTGCCAGTAGAGGGGCCCCTTTTGAGGAGCAGTTCTTC	13	.	.	TRBV6-1	TRBJ2-1
CASSIAPGESYEQYF	TGTGCCAGTAGTATAGCTCCAGGGGAGTCCTACGAGCAGTACTTC	15	.	.	TRBV19	TRBJ2-7
CASKGAATQYF	TGCGCCAGCAAGGGGGCGGCGACCCAGTACTTC	11	TRBD1	.	TRBV5-1	TRBJ2-5
CASSLQGTSAEAFF	TGTGCCAGCTCACTACAGGGGACGAGCGCTGAAGCTTTCTTT	14	TRBD1	.	TRBV18	TRBJ1-1